Shown below are 24 T cell receptor beta chains from a single sample sequenced in a study of T cell responses to AZD1222 COVID-19 vaccine. TCRdb keeps only in-frame clones here, not all; method: immunoSEQ multiplex PCR. The sample holds tens of thousands of clones; roughly 89% are singletons and the top ten take approximately 2.8%. Material: peripheral blood, obtained on day 0 of MenACWY control vaccination. The receptors were gathered from an adult in good health.

V is TRBV19 and J is TRBJ1-2; 7 nucleotides agree with TRBD1. Germline CDR1 LNHDA, CDR2 SQIVND (reference sequence). The trim removed 5 bases at V and 4 bases at J, leaving 10 bases unmatched. The CDR3 extends over 15 amino acids. The CDR3 DNA sequence: TGTGCCAGTAGTTCCCATGAGGCAGGGGGCTATGGCTACACCTTC. Its translation is CASSSHEAGGYGYTF.

V gene TRBV6-5 combines with J gene TRBJ1-2, with D unclear. Between the trimmed V and J ends, which lost 1 base and 1 base, there was a span of 4 bases. Germline V CDR1 and CDR2: MNHEY, SVGAGI. The CDR3 is 13 amino acids. The CDR3 here is CASSYFFNYGYTF. The CDR3 bases are TGTGCCAGCAGTTACTTTTTTAACTATGGCTACACCTTC.

V and J are TRBV28 and TRBJ1-2, with D tentatively TRBD1 (6 bases). Germline loops: CDR1 MDHEN, CDR2 SYDVKM. The V gene lost 2 bases and the J gene lost 8 bases, with 15 bases spanning the gap. The CDR3 totals 14 residues. The CDR3 DNA reads as TGTGCCAGCAGTTTAAAGGGGGGCGGTGGAGGCTACACCTTC. This encodes CASSLKGGGGGYTF.

CDR3 sequence: CASNSVAEFSGNTIYF. The CDR3 region has the DNA TGTGCCAGCAACTCGGTGGCTGAGTTCTCTGGAAACACCATATATTTT. This rearrangement joins TRBV7-9 to TRBJ1-3; D not resolved. Germline lookup yields CDR1 SEHNR and CDR2 FQNEAQ (reference sequence). The CDR3 is 16 amino acids. V was shortened by 7 bases and J by 0 bases, with 16 bases between the two germline ends. Looking up the rest from reference TRBV7-9 and TRBJ1-3 gives the full variable domain: DTGVSQNPRHKITKRGQNVTFRCDPISEHNRLYWYRQTLGQGPEFLTYFQNEAQLEKSRLLSDRFSAERPKGSFSTLEIQRTEQGDSAMYLCASNSVAEFSGNTIYFGEGSWLTVV.

V usage is TRBV28 and J usage is TRBJ2-7, with D maybe TRBD1 (5 bases). The length of the CDR3 is 14 residues. Deletions cut 5 bases from V and 3 bases from J, with 14 bases between. The germline gives CDR1 MDHEN, CDR2 SYDVKM. In DNA, the CDR3 is TGTGCCAGCAGTCCCAGCGACAGATACTACGAGCAGTACTTC. This codes for CASSPSDRYYEQYF.

The chain couples TRBV5-1 to TRBJ1-2; TRBD1 agrees at 8 bases. V gave up 6 bases and J gave up 8 bases; unmatched junction bases: 15. CDR3 size: 15 residues. CDR1 is SGHRS, CDR2 YFSETQ, per germline. Here the CDR3 reads CASTEASLQGGGYTF. The DNA for the CDR3 is TGCGCCAGCACCGAGGCGTCGTTACAGGGGGGAGGCTACACCTTC.

V usage is TRBV3-1 (or the pseudogene TRBV3-2) and J usage is TRBJ2-7; possible D gene TRBD1, 6 bases. The ends were cut back, 4 bases at V and 2 bases at J, with 12 bases in the middle. The CDR3 contains 14 residues. From germline, CDR1 is LGHDT and CDR2 YNNKEL (reference sequence). CDR3 sequence: CASSREQGPYEQYF. The CDR3 nucleotides read TGTGCCAGCAGCCGAGAACAGGGTCCCTACGAGCAGTACTTC.

The V and J genes are TRBV4-3 and TRBJ1-2; perhaps TRBD1 as D (5 bases). The V end was cut by 5 bases, the J end by 4 bases, with 26 bases between. The V gene's germline CDR1 is LGHNA and CDR2 YSLEER. The CDR3 loop spans 18 amino acids. The CDR3 reads CASSKTGTYPTPLYGYTF. CDR3 DNA: TGCGCCAGCAGCAAGACCGGGACGTATCCGACCCCCCTCTATGGCTACACCTTC.

DNA for the CDR3: TGTGCCAGCAGCTTAGGGGCAGGCTTCACAGGCGTTAATTCACCCCTCCACTTT. Its translation is CASSLGAGFTGVNSPLHF. The rearrangement joins TRBV7-6 to TRBJ1-6; D is possibly TRBD1 (5 bases). CDR3 size: 18 residues. V dropped 1 base and J dropped 6 bases, with 19 bases sitting between them. Germline V lookup: CDR1 SGHVS, CDR2 FNYEAQ.

The chain links TRBV7-3 to TRBJ2-2; 9 bases are a match to TRBD2. The CDR3 extends over 17 amino acids. Germline V CDR1 and CDR2: SGHTA, FQGTGA. After removal of 0 bases from V and 4 bases from J, the junction contained 6 bases not matched to a gene. The CDR3 DNA is TGTGCCAGCAGCTTAACAGCGGGAGGTTCAGTCACCGGGGAGCTGTTTTTT. Translated, it gives CASSLTAGGSVTGELFF.

The gene calls are TRBV9 and TRBJ2-1; weak D call: TRBD1 (6 bases). From germline, CDR1 is SGDLS and CDR2 YYNGEE. The V gene lost 2 bases and the J gene lost 10 bases, with 10 bases spanning the gap. The CDR3 covers 12 residues. The CDR3 coding sequence is TGTGCCAGCAGCGTGGAGACAGGCGAGCAGTTCTTC. Encoded protein: CASSVETGEQFF.

The V gene is TRBV7-3, the J gene TRBJ2-5; 9 bases are a match to TRBD2. J gave up 4 bases and V 2 bases, and 8 bases lay outside the gene matches. The CDR3 has 16 residues. CDR1 is SGHTA, CDR2 FQGTGA, per germline. Here the CDR3 reads CASSLRQRGAGETQYF. CDR3 sequence (DNA): TGTGCCAGCAGCTTACGTCAGCGGGGGGCCGGAGAGACCCAGTACTTC.

V gene TRBV6-1 combines with J gene TRBJ1-2; perhaps TRBD1 as D (5 bases). The CDR3 is 13 amino acids. The V end was cut by 2 bases, the J end by 4 bases, with 8 bases between. Looked up from germline, CDR1 is MNHNS and CDR2 is SASEGT. In DNA form, the CDR3 reads TGTGCCAGCAGTGAAAGACAGTCCTATGGCTACACCTTC. It yields the protein CASSERQSYGYTF.

The rearrangement uses TRBV9 and TRBJ2-1, with D perhaps TRBD2 (6 bases). V dropped 0 bases and J dropped 2 bases, with 9 bases sitting between them. Germline CDR1 is SGDLS and CDR2 is YYNGEE. The length of the CDR3 is 15 residues. The CDR3 here is CASSVGGETYNEQFF. DNA of the CDR3: TGTGCCAGCAGCGTAGGCGGGGAGACCTACAATGAGCAGTTCTTC.

The genes are TRBV28 and TRBJ1-4; tentatively, D is TRBD1 (5 bases). The germline V gene has CDR1 MDHEN and CDR2 SYDVKM. CDR3 length: 14 residues. Trimming took off 8 bases at V and 1 base at J, with 11 bases between the two ends. The CDR3 region is CASFSGGTNEKLFF. CDR3 nucleotides: TGTGCCAGCTTTTCGGGGGGAACTAATGAAAAACTGTTTTTT.

J is TRBJ2-1 and V is TRBV5-5; D is ambiguous. This CDR3 region has 16 residues. The ends were cut back, 0 bases at V and 5 bases at J, with 15 bases in the middle. Germline-derived CDR1 and CDR2 are SGHKS and YYEKEE (reference sequence). This CDR3 is CASSLVVGWSDNEQFF. In DNA form, the CDR3 reads TGTGCCAGCAGCTTGGTTGTTGGGTGGAGCGACAATGAGCAGTTCTTC. Looking up the rest from reference TRBV5-5 and TRBJ2-1 gives the full variable domain: DAGVTQSPTHLIKTRGQQVTLRCSPISGHKSVSWYQQVLGQGPQFIFQYYEKEERGRGNFPDRFSARQFPNYSSELNVNALLLGDSALYLCASSLVVGWSDNEQFFGPGTRLTVL.

The gene calls are TRBV20-1 and TRBJ2-7, with D unclear. The germline V and J ends were trimmed by 3 bases and 7 bases, with 10 bases remaining between them. Germline loops: CDR1 DFQATT, CDR2 SNEGSKA (reference sequence). This CDR3 comprises 11 residues. CDR3 in DNA: TGCAGTGCTAGGGCCGGGCTTGAGCAGTACTTC. It codes for CSARAGLEQYF.

This chain connects TRBV6-2 or TRBV6-3 to TRBJ2-3, with a possible D match to TRBD2 (7 bases). Trimming shortened V by 6 bases and J by 8 bases, and 12 bases separated the two germline ends. Germline values: CDR1 MNHEY, CDR2 SVGEGT. This CDR3 is 12 amino acids long. The CDR3 sequence is CASSSGGPTQYF. CDR3 nucleotides: TGTGCCAGCAGCTCCGGGGGGCCTACGCAGTATTTT.

V is TRBV6-1 and J is TRBJ1-5, with D unclear. CDR3 size: 15 residues. V gave up 2 bases and J gave up 0 bases, with 8 bases separating them. Germline assignment: CDR1 MNHNS and CDR2 SASEGT. The CDR3 loop reads CASSELSYSNQPQHF. CDR3 sequence (DNA): TGTGCCAGCAGTGAACTGAGTTATAGCAATCAGCCCCAGCATTTT.

J is TRBJ2-2 and V is TRBV28; D ambiguous. The CDR3 consists of 13 residues. Germline values: CDR1 MDHEN, CDR2 SYDVKM. Between the trimmed V and J ends, which lost 7 bases and 1 base, there was a span of 7 bases. CDR3 amino acids: CASTTQNTGELFF. In DNA form, the CDR3 reads TGTGCCAGCACCACACAGAACACCGGGGAGCTGTTTTTT.

The J gene is TRBJ2-7, the V gene TRBV5-1; D unresolved. V lost 1 base and J 0 bases, leaving 8 bases between the germline ends. The CDR3 loop spans 14 amino acids. Germline V CDR1 and CDR2: SGHRS, YFSETQ. CDR3 nucleotides: TGCGCCAGCAGCTTGTCTGGAAGCTCCTACGAGCAGTACTTC. It specifies CASSLSGSSYEQYF.

The J gene is TRBJ1-3, the V gene TRBV30; tentative D call: TRBD1 (5 bases). Trimming pared 1 base from V and 3 bases from J, leaving 10 bases between. In germline, CDR1 is GTSNPN, CDR2 SVGIG (reference sequence). The CDR3 is 14 residues long. CDR3 protein: CAWSGGSYGNTIYF. Here the CDR3 DNA reads TGTGCCTGGAGTGGGGGGTCCTATGGAAACACCATATATTTT.

The chain combines TRBV5-1 with TRBJ2-7; 10 positions match TRBD2. The CDR3 sequence is 16 residues long. Losses at the gene ends were 3 bases for V and 0 bases for J; bases not matched to a gene: 6. Per germline, CDR1 SGHRS and CDR2 YFSETQ. CDR3 nucleotides: TGCGCCAGCAGCTACGGACTAGCGGCGATCTCCTACGAGCAGTACTTC. This gives the protein CASSYGLAAISYEQYF.

The V call is TRBV5-4, the J call TRBJ2-7, with D possibly being TRBD2 (6 bases). The CDR3 runs 14 residues. In germline, CDR1 is SGHNT, CDR2 YYREEE (reference sequence). The ends were cut back, 2 bases at V and 0 bases at J, with 9 bases in the middle. CDR3 coding DNA: TGTGCCAGCAGCTTCCCGGGGGACTCCTACGAGCAGTACTTC. Amino acid sequence: CASSFPGDSYEQYF. Looking up the rest from reference TRBV5-4 and TRBJ2-7 gives the full variable domain: ETGVTQSPTHLIKTRGQQVTLRCSSQSGHNTVSWYQQALGQGPQFIFQYYREEENGRGNFPPRFSGLQFPNYSSELNVNALELDDSALYLCASSFPGDSYEQYFGPGTRLTVT.